The clone carrying this T cell receptor beta chain has a handful of counts. Using a J-beta primer mix together with a sample-barcoded 5' primer, a second PCR was run for about 6 to 11 cycles. Each CDR3 protein gets one entry after TCRdb re-called the 5' RACE reads with MiXCR. The sample holds fewer than 2,000,000 distinct CDR3 sequences; about 39% are singletons and the top ten take more than 20%. The sample belongs to a study of blood T cells in healthy people across ages. The source material was blood. This clonotype was obtained from a human donor in good health.

CDR3 in amino acids: CASSYSQNEQYF. CDR3 coding DNA: TGTGCCAGCAGTTACAGTCAGAACGAGCAGTACTTC. This rearrangement joins TRBV6-2 or TRBV6-3 to TRBJ2-7, with unresolved D. The germline CDR1 and CDR2 sequences are MNHEY and SVGEGT. CDR3 length: 12 residues. Trimming stripped 2 bases from V and 5 bases from J, with 7 bases between.